The 4 T cell receptor beta chains listed next were all sequenced from one sample in a study of blood T cell repertoires in COVID-19. Generated by immunoSEQ multiplex PCR, the TCRdb table keeps only in-frame clones and is missing some. The table records 250,000 to 300,000 clones, 90% to 95% of them present only once. What was sequenced was peripheral blood. Receptor source: a woman aged 25 to 39 with COVID-19, enrolled during active disease.

DNA for the CDR3: TGTGCCAGCTCACCAACAGGGGTCCCTGGAAACACCATATATTTT. It yields the protein CASSPTGVPGNTIYF. This chain joins TRBV18 and TRBJ1-3; 7 nucleotides match TRBD1. The CDR3 runs 15 residues. Germline V gene lookup returns CDR1 KGHSH and CDR2 LQKENI. V shed 2 bases, J shed 2 bases, and the junction held 3 bases outside the gene matches.

The rearrangement joins TRBV25-1 to TRBJ2-7; TRBD2 matches 11 bases. The germline CDR1 and CDR2 sequences are MGHDK and SYGVNS. V shed 5 bases, J shed 2 bases, and the junction held 11 bases outside the gene matches. The CDR3 runs to 17 residues. CDR3 in amino acids: CASSSSIGLAGPYEQYF. DNA for the CDR3: TGTGCCAGCAGTAGCTCCATCGGACTAGCGGGCCCCTACGAGCAGTACTTC.

The chain carries TRBV19 and TRBJ2-2; no clear D. Germline values: CDR1 LNHDA, CDR2 SQIVND (reference sequence). Trimming left V 2 bases short and J 6 bases short, with 4 bases between. The CDR3 is 12 residues long. The CDR3 region has the DNA TGTGCCAGTAGTATAATCGCCGGGGAGCTGTTTTTT. Protein product: CASSIIAGELFF.

CDR3 sequence reads: CASSHPPGTEAFF. The CDR3 DNA reads TGCGCCAGCAGCCACCCGCCGGGAACTGAAGCTTTCTTT. The chain joins TRBV4-1 to TRBJ1-1; no clear D gene. The V end lost 3 bases, the J end lost 5 bases, and 10 bases lay between the germline ends. The CDR3 length is 13 residues. The germline V gene encodes CDR1 MGHRA and CDR2 YSYEKL.